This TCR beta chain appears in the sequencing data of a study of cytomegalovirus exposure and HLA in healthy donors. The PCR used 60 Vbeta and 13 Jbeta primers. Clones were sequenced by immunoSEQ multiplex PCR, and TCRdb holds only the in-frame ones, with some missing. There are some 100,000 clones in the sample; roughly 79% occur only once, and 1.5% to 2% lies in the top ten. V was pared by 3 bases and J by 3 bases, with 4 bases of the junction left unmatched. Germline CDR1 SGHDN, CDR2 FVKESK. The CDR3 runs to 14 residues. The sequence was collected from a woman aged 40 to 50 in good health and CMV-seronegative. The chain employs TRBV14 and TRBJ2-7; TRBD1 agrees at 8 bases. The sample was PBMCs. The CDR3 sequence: CASSHGTGRYEQYF. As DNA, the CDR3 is TGTGCCAGCAGCCATGGGACAGGCCGCTACGAGCAGTACTTC.